The rows below give T cell receptor beta chains drawn from one sample of a study of OX40 agonist ivuxolimab in advanced cancers. Clones were read by immunoSEQ multiplex PCR, and TCRdb kept only the in-frame ones, dropping some. The profile covers some 68,000 clones, with 86% appearing a single time and 0.9% to 1.2% taken by the ten largest. Sequenced material: CD4+ or CD8+ T cells sorted from blood, taken in a trial of the OX40 agonist ivuxolimab. These receptors were collected from an adult with an advanced solid tumor such as melanoma, head and neck, liver or kidney cancer. Both conserved end residues are part of each CDR3. D genes are given only for firm matches. Clone size is shown for a subset of rows, as once, few, many or a class of expanded clone.

CDR3aa,CDR3nt,abundance,d_gene,len,v_gene,j_gene
CASSPGTGSFQPQHF,TGTGCCAGCAGCCCCGGGACAGGGTCTTTCCAGCCCCAGCATTTT,.,TRBD1,15,TRBV2,TRBJ1-5
CASSATGATNEKLFF,TGTGCCAGCAGTGCGACAGGCGCAACTAATGAAAAACTGTTTTTT,.,.,15,TRBV6-1,TRBJ1-4
CASSYSYNSYEQYF,TGTGCCAGCAGTTACTCATACAACTCCTACGAGCAGTACTTC,.,.,14,TRBV6-5,TRBJ2-7
CASRVPRTGGTEAFF,TGTGCCAGCAGAGTCCCGAGAACAGGGGGGACTGAAGCTTTCTTT,.,TRBD1,15,TRBV28,TRBJ1-1
CASSSGHGMGEKLFF,TGTGCCAGCAGTTCGGGACACGGCATGGGGGAAAAACTGTTTTTT,.,.,15,TRBV6-4,TRBJ1-4
CASSDSGNYGYTF,TGTGCCAGCAGTGATTCAGGGAACTATGGCTACACCTTC,once,.,13,TRBV2,TRBJ1-2
CASSLSRTGIYEQYF,TGTGCCAGCAGTCTTTCCCGGACAGGGATCTACGAGCAGTACTTC,.,TRBD1,15,TRBV6-6,TRBJ2-7
CASSVVGTDTEAFF,TGTGCCAGCAGCGTAGTAGGGACAGACACTGAAGCTTTCTTT,.,TRBD1,14,TRBV9,TRBJ1-1
CASSLGAVQFF,TGCGCCAGCAGCTTGGGGGCAGTTCAGTTCTTC,.,.,11,TRBV5-1,TRBJ2-1
CAMQAGLGAADTQYF,TGTGCCATGCAAGCGGGCCTTGGAGCAGCAGATACGCAGTATTTT,.,.,15,TRBV10-3,TRBJ2-3
CASSFGANYGYTF,TGCGCCAGCAGCTTCGGAGCTAACTATGGCTACACCTTC,.,.,13,TRBV5-1,TRBJ1-2
CASSQRVGEKLFF,TGTGCCAGCTCACAAAGAGTGGGTGAAAAACTGTTTTTT,.,.,13,TRBV18,TRBJ1-4
CASSDDLGGGLYEQYF,TGTGCCAGCAGTGACGACCTGGGGGGTGGCCTCTACGAGCAGTACTTC,.,.,16,TRBV27,TRBJ2-7
CASSLGGHYEQYF,TGCGCCAGCAGCTTGGGGGGACACTACGAGCAGTACTTC,.,.,13,TRBV5-1,TRBJ2-7
CASSDPGLAGGNEQFF,TGTGCCAGCAGTGATCCCGGTCTAGCGGGAGGGAATGAGCAGTTCTTC,.,TRBD2,16,TRBV25-1,TRBJ2-1
CSAGGIRGLTDTQYF,TGCAGCGCGGGGGGTATAAGGGGGCTCACAGATACGCAGTATTTT,.,.,15,TRBV29-1,TRBJ2-3
CASSEGVAGGRYTGELFF,TGTGCCAGCAGTGAAGGGGTAGCGGGAGGGCGGTACACCGGGGAGCTGTTTTTT,.,TRBD2,18,TRBV25-1,TRBJ2-2
CASSPAGGNQPQHF,TGTGCCAGCTCACCAGCGGGGGGCAATCAGCCCCAGCATTTT,.,.,14,TRBV18,TRBJ1-5
CASSETVHEQYF,TGTGCCAGCAGTGAGACGGTGCACGAGCAGTACTTC,.,.,12,TRBV28,TRBJ2-7
CASSSLGGPEAFF,TGTGCCAGCAGTTCCCTAGGGGGACCTGAAGCTTTCTTT,.,.,13,TRBV28,TRBJ1-1
CASSFSGWEQYF,TGTGCCAGCAGTTTTAGCGGGTGGGAGCAGTACTTC,once,TRBD2,12,TRBV28,TRBJ2-7
CASRRGTSGSYEQYF,TGTGCCAGCAGACGAGGGACTAGCGGGAGTTACGAGCAGTACTTC,.,TRBD2,15,TRBV27,TRBJ2-7
CSARGYEQYF,TGCAGTGCTCGGGGATACGAGCAGTACTTC,.,.,10,TRBV20-1,TRBJ2-7
CASSLLAGGSYNEQFF,TGTGCCAGCAGCTTACTGGCGGGAGGGTCCTACAATGAGCAGTTCTTC,once,TRBD2,16,TRBV7-3,TRBJ2-1
CASSPGLMGTTGELFF,TGCGCCAGCAGCCCCGGGTTAATGGGGACGACCGGGGAGCTGTTTTTT,.,.,16,TRBV5-1,TRBJ2-2
CAWNSGRAGGTQYF,TGTGCCTGGAATAGCGGGAGGGCCGGGGGTACGCAGTATTTT,.,TRBD2,14,TRBV30,TRBJ2-3
CASSEIWDRIYGYTF,TGTGCCAGCAGTGAAATCTGGGACAGGATCTATGGCTACACCTTC,once,TRBD1,15,TRBV6-1,TRBJ1-2
CASSWDRGWEQYF,TGTGCCAGCAGCTGGGACAGGGGGTGGGAGCAGTACTTC,.,TRBD1,13,TRBV5-8,TRBJ2-7
CASSLQPGTSYEQYF,TGCGCCAGCAGCTTGCAGCCCGGGACTAGCTACGAGCAGTACTTC,.,TRBD2,15,TRBV5-1,TRBJ2-7
CAWSAGVAGANEKLFF,TGTGCCTGGAGTGCCGGCGTGGCAGGGGCTAATGAAAAACTGTTTTTT,.,.,16,TRBV30,TRBJ1-4
CASSLSFRINEKLFF,TGCGCCAGCAGCTTGTCGTTTCGGATCAATGAAAAACTGTTTTTT,.,.,15,TRBV5-1,TRBJ1-4
CASSPGGIMNTEAFF,TGTGCCAGCTCACCAGGGGGAATAATGAACACTGAAGCTTTCTTT,.,.,15,TRBV18,TRBJ1-1
CASSLLGESPSGANVLTF,TGTGCCAGCAGTTTACTGGGGGAGTCCCCCTCTGGGGCCAACGTCCTGACTTTC,once,.,18,TRBV28,TRBJ2-6
CASSLRGDYRDTQYF,TGTGCCAGCAGCTTAAGGGGGGACTACCGAGATACGCAGTATTTT,once,TRBD2,15,TRBV7-3,TRBJ2-3
CASSYQGDTEAFF,TGTGCCAGCAGCTACCAGGGGGACACTGAAGCTTTCTTT,.,TRBD1,13,TRBV11-2,TRBJ1-1
CASSALETGNEKLFF,TGTGCCAGCAGCGCTCTAGAAACCGGTAATGAAAAACTGTTTTTT,.,.,15,TRBV7-3,TRBJ1-4
CASSGNGGRLGETQYF,TGTGCCAGCAGTGGGAATGGCGGGCGGCTCGGAGAGACCCAGTACTTC,.,.,16,TRBV2,TRBJ2-5
CASSLEAGGSYNEQFF,TGCGCCAGCAGCTTGGAAGCGGGGGGCTCCTACAATGAGCAGTTCTTC,.,TRBD2,16,TRBV5-1,TRBJ2-1
CASSVDRAAVRLYF,TGTGCCAGCAGCGTGGACAGGGCGGCAGTTAGATTGTACTTC,.,TRBD1,14,TRBV7-9,TRBJ2-5
CASRMGTNSYEQYF,TGTGCCAGCAGGATGGGGACAAACTCCTACGAGCAGTACTTC,.,.,14,TRBV27,TRBJ2-7
CASSRGRDTQYF,TGTGCCAGCAGTCGTGGCAGGGATACGCAGTATTTT,.,.,12,TRBV6-6,TRBJ2-3
CASSPESRETQYF,TGTGCCAGCTCACCGGAGTCCCGGGAGACGCAGTATTTT,.,.,13,TRBV18,TRBJ2-3
CASSPRNQGAATDTQYF,TGTGCCAGCAGCCCTCGGAACCAGGGGGCGGCCACAGATACGCAGTATTTT,.,TRBD1,17,TRBV11-3,TRBJ2-3
CASSRRDRVPNEQFF,TGTGCCAGCTCTCGCAGGGACAGGGTACCGAATGAGCAGTTCTTC,.,TRBD1,15,TRBV2,TRBJ2-1
CASSLLGGENTGELFF,TGTGCCAGCAGCTTGCTAGGAGGGGAGAACACCGGGGAGCTGTTTTTT,.,.,16,TRBV5-6,TRBJ2-2
CSAPRKPEQFF,TGCAGTGCCCCGCGGAAGCCCGAGCAGTTCTTC,once,.,11,TRBV20-1,TRBJ2-1
CASSPSTDTQYF,TGTGCCAGCAGCCCTAGCACAGATACGCAGTATTTT,.,.,12,TRBV7-3,TRBJ2-3
CASSQVPTGGANQPQHF,TGTGCCAGCAGCCAAGTCCCCACTGGGGGCGCCAATCAGCCCCAGCATTTT,.,.,17,TRBV4-2,TRBJ1-5
CASSYADGGGAYNEQFF,TGTGCCAGCAGTTACGCCGACGGAGGGGGCGCCTACAATGAGCAGTTCTTC,.,.,17,TRBV28,TRBJ2-1
CASSPAEGSNQPQHF,TGTGCCAGCTCACCGGCGGAAGGGAGCAATCAGCCCCAGCATTTT,.,.,15,TRBV18,TRBJ1-5
CASSQGGQAGTGELFF,TGTGCCAGCAGCCAGGGGGGACAGGCGGGCACCGGGGAGCTGTTTTTT,.,TRBD1,16,TRBV5-4,TRBJ2-2
CASSQGAYSYEQYF,TGTGCCAGCTCACAGGGGGCGTACTCCTACGAGCAGTACTTC,.,TRBD1,14,TRBV18,TRBJ2-7
CASSVAWYNEQFF,TGTGCCAGCAGCGTAGCCTGGTACAATGAGCAGTTCTTC,.,.,13,TRBV9,TRBJ2-1
CASSLGTSLTDTQYF,TGCGCCAGCAGCCTAGGGACTAGTCTCACAGATACGCAGTATTTT,.,TRBD2,15,TRBV5-1,TRBJ2-3
CASSSQGAREKLFF,TGTGCCAGCAGTTCACAGGGGGCGCGGGAAAAACTGTTTTTT,once,TRBD1,14,TRBV28,TRBJ1-4
CASSLGTRQRLIPYEQYF,TGCGCCAGCAGCTTAGGGACAAGACAACGATTAATACCCTACGAGCAGTACTTC,.,.,18,TRBV5-1,TRBJ2-7
CASSVQTNSYGYTF,TGTGCCAGTAGTGTCCAGACTAACAGCTATGGCTACACCTTC,.,.,14,TRBV19,TRBJ1-2
CASSLFGPGTSIYNEQFF,TGTGCCAGCAGCTTATTCGGTCCCGGGACTAGCATTTACAATGAGCAGTTCTTC,.,TRBD2,18,TRBV7-3,TRBJ2-1